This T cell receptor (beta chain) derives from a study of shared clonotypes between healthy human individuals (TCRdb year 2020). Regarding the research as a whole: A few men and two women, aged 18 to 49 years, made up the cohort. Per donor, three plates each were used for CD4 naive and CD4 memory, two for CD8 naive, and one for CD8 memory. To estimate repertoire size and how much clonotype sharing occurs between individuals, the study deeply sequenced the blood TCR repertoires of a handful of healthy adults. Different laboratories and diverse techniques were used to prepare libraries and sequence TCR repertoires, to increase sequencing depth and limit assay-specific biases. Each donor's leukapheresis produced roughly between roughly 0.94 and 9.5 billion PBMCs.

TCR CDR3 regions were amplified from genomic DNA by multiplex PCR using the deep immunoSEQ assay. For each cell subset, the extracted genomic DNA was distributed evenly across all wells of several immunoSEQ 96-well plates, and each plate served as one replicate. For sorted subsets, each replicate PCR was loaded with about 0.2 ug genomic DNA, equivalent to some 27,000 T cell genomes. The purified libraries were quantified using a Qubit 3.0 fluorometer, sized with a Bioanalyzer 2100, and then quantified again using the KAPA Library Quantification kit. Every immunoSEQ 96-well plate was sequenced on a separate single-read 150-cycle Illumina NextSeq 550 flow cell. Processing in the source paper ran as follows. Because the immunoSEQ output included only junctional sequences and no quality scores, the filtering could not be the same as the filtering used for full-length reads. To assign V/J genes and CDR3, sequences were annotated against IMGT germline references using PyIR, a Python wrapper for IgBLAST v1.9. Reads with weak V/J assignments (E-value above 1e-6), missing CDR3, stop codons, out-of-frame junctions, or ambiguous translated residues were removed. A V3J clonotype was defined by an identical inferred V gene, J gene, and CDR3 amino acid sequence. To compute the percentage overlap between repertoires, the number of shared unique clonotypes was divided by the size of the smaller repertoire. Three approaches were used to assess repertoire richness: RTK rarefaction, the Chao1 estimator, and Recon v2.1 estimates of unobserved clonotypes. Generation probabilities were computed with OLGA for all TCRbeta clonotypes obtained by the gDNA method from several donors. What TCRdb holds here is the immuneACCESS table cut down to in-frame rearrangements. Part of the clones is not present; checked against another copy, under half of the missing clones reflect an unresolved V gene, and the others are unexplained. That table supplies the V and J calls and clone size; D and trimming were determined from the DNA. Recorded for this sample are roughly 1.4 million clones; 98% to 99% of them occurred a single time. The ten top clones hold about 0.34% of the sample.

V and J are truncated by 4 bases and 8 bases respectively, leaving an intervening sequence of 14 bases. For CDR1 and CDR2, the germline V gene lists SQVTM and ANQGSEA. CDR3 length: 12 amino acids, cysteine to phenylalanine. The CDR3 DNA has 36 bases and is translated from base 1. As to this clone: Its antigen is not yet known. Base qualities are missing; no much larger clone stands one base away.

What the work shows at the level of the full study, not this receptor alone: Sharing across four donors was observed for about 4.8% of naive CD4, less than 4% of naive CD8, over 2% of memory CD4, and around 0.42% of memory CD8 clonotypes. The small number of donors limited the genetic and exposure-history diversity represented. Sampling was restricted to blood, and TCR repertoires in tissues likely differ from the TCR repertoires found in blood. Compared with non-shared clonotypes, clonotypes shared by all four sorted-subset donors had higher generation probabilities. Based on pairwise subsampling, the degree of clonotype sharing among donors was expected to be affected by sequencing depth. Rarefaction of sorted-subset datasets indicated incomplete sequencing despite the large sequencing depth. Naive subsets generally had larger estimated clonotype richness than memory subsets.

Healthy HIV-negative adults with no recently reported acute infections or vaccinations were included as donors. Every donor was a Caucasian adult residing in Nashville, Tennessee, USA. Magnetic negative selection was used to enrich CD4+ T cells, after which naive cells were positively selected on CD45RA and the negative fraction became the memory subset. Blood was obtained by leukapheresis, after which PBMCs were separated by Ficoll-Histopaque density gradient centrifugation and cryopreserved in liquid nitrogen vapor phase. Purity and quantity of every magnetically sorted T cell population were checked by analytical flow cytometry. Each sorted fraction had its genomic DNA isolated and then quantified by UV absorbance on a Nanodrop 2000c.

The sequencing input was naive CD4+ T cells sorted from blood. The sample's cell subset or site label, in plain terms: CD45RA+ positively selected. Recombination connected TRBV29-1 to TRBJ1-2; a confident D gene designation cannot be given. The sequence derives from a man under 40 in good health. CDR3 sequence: CSVAEYVGGYTF. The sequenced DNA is TGCAGCGTTGCTGAATATGTTGGAGGCTACACCTTC.